This is a list of T cell receptor beta chains from one sample in a study of blood T cell repertoires in COVID-19. The method was immunoSEQ multiplex PCR; TCRdb's version includes in-frame clones alone and lacks a portion of them. The sample carries approximately 260,000 clones, 70% to 85% recorded once. Sequencing used peripheral blood. The source of these receptors is an elderly woman with acute or convalescent COVID-19. Each CDR3 is given without its conserved first and last residue. Each record gives: V gene, clone size, CDR3 protein. Clone size appears in some rows only: once, few, many, or a class for an expanded clone.

TRBV5-8 - ASSFGQVRYNEQF
TRBV2 - ASSEGRKNTEAF
TRBV21-1 - ARRQGAQPQH
TRBV5-1 - ASNLTPGTQY
TRBV7-9 - ASSSETGLGEKLF
TRBV10-3 once AISEGTVNEQY
TRBV5-1 - ASSDLSGGAGDEQF
TRBV19 - ASSPNHPGQGSVNTEAF
TRBV12-5 - ASGLGQGAFRDTQY
TRBV3-1/TRBV3-2 - ASSQDKTGIFGNQPQH
TRBV19 - ASSMGRNPTDTQY
TRBV13 - ASRMAVSNTEAF
TRBV6-1 - ASSERNTGQGANEQF
TRBV28 - ASSSTGDTQY
TRBV27 few ASKRGQGFHEQY
TRBV5-1 - ASRRDSYGYT
TRBV7-9 once ASSSGLAGGRNEQF
TRBV6-6 - ASSYAQGATEAF
TRBV12-3/TRBV12-4 - ASSVRGEAF
TRBV15 - ATSPNFHVKGNSPLH
TRBV7-2 - ASSSRTTVSGANVLT
TRBV11-2 few ASSFRGPTGTEAF
TRBV7-6 - ASSLEAGGGGNQPQH
TRBV6-1 - ASSESGGWNQPQH
TRBV12-3/TRBV12-4 - ASRPTGVTEAF
TRBV12-5 - ASGPIPRGRNYGYT
TRBV11-3 few ASSSNPGYEQY
TRBV5-4 - ASSLGRNGGTDTQY
TRBV4-2 few ASSQAPGQDYGYT
TRBV5-4 - ASSFQGLGYEQY
TRBV3-1/TRBV3-2 - ASSQGGPPLH
TRBV29-1 - SVRMSGIYNEQF
TRBV28 once ASSFLTGSRNSPLH
TRBV28 - ASRRDRPREKLF
TRBV4-2 - ASSQGAQDSGNTIY
TRBV6-8 - ASSYPTVNEKLF
TRBV14 - ASSQGAGFWTDTQY
TRBV19 - ASSAGAGELF
TRBV3-1/TRBV3-2 many ASSQDAGAKPGTEAF
TRBV18 - ASSTASSGNTIY
TRBV7-8 once ASSTPGREEKEQY
TRBV3-1/TRBV3-2 - ASSQTGKGTDTQY
TRBV5-4 - ASSPGLAGARTDTQY
TRBV5-1 - ASSRGLSTEAF
TRBV30 - AWSVPPGQGARLSYNSPLH
TRBV4-1 - ASSQAEGNPRGYGYT
TRBV2 once ASIRSRGREKLF
TRBV24-1 few ATSDSRRGPNGQPQH
TRBV18 - ASSPAGSDGYT
TRBV6-5 once ASSYSGSSGNTIY
TRBV5-3 - ARSGGTGVYYEQY
TRBV7-9 - ASSGQGVSYEQY
TRBV5-4 - ASRQDRLYEQY
TRBV4-1 - ASSQLAGGRETQY